The clone carrying this TCR beta chain was detected ten times or more. The data are from a study of human T cells and chemical hapten exposure. Looking at the study overall: Among samples, TCR yields varied mainly because of small differences in pooled library volume.

TCRdb processed the RACE reads anew with MiXCR; each CDR3 protein has one entry. The table shows 35,000 to 50,000 distinct CDR3 sequences, with around 4% occurring only once. The germline V gene has CDR1 SGHRS and CDR2 YFSETQ. V trimming: 4 bases; J trimming: 1 base; junction bases outside the gene matches: 4. This CDR3 has 15 residues. Time point of the sample: healthy volunteer bleed at 2 weeks. Unfractionated whole blood yielded the extracted total RNA. Material for sequencing was whole blood. The sequence was obtained from a female donor in good health. Some clones in this sample may be carry-over from other donors' samples. This chain uses TRBV5-1 with TRBJ1-3; 8 bases are shared with TRBD1. The CDR3 here is CASSTGDRSGNTIYF. The CDR3 DNA follows: TGCGCCAGCAGCACGGGGGACAGGTCTGGAAACACCATATATTTT.